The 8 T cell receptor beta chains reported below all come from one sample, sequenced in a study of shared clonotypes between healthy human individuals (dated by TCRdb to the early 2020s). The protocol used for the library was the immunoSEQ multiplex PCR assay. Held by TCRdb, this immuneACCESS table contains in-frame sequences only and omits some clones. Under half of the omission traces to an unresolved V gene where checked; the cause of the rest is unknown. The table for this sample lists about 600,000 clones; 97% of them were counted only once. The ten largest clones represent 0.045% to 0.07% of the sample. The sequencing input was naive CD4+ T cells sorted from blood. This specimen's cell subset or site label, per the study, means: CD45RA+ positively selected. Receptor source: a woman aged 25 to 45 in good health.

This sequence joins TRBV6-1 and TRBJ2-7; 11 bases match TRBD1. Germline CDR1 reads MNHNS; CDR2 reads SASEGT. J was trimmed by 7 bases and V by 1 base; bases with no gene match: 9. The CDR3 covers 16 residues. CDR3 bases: TGTGCCAGCAGTGAAGGGACAGGGGGCAACCCATGGGAGCAGTACTTC. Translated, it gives CASSEGTGGNPWEQYF.

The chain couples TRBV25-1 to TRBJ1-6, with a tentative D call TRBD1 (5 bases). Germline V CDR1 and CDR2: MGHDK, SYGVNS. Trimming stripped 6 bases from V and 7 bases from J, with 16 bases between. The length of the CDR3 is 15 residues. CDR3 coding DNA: TGTGCCAGCAGCCGGGCGGGACGGGGAAATTCACCCCTCCACTTT. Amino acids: CASSRAGRGNSPLHF.

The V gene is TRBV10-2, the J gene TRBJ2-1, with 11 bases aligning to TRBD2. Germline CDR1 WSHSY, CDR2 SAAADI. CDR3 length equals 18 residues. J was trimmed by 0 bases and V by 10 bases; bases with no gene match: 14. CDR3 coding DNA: TGCGCCACTCGAACCGGGACTAGCGGACTAAACTCCTACAATGAGCAGTTCTTC. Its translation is CATRTGTSGLNSYNEQFF.

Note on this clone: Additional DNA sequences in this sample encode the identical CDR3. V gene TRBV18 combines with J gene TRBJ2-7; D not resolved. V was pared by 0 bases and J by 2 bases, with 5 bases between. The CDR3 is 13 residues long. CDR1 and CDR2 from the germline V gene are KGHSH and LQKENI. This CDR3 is CASSPPGTYEQYF. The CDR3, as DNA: TGTGCCAGCTCACCACCGGGGACCTACGAGCAGTACTTC.

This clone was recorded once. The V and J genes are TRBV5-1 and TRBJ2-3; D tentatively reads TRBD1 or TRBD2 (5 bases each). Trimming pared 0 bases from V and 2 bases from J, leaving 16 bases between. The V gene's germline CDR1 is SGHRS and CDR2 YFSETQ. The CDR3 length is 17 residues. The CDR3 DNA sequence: TGCGCCAGCAGCTTGGGGGGGAAGTTCACCACCACAGATACGCAGTATTTT. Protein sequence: CASSLGGKFTTTDTQYF.

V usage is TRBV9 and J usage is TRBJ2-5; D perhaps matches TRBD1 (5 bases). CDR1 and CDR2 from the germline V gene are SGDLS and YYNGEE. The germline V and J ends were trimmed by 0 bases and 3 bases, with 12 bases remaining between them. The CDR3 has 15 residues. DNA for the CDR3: TGTGCCAGCAGCGTAGGCAGGGCGAGTGAAGAGACCCAGTACTTC. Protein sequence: CASSVGRASEETQYF.

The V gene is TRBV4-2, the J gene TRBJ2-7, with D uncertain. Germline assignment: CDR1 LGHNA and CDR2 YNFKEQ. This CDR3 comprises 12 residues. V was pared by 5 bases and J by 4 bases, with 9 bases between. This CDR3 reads CASSLIEYEQYF. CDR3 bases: TGTGCCAGCAGCTTAATCGAGTACGAGCAGTACTTC.

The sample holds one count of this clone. CDR3 amino acids: CASSDRNTEAFF. CDR3 nucleotides: TGTGCCAGCAGTGACCGGAACACTGAAGCTTTCTTT. The genes are TRBV6-1 and TRBJ1-1; D unresolved. Germline loops: CDR1 MNHNS, CDR2 SASEGT. The CDR3 is 12 residues long. The germline V and J ends were trimmed by 3 bases and 1 base, with 3 bases remaining between them.